Below are 25 T cell receptor beta chains sequenced from a single sample in a study of identical twins. TCRdb re-derived calls from the 5' RACE reads in MiXCR, one entry per CDR3 protein. The sample contains some 900,000 distinct CDR3 sequences, about 12% of which appear only once. This sample was also put to use in a study of yellow fever vaccine responses in identical twins.

Sequenced sample: PBMCs. Receptors were obtained from a woman aged 18-29 years in good health.

V gene TRBV19 combines with J gene TRBJ2-4; tentatively, D is TRBD1 or TRBD2 (5 bases each). Deletions cut 4 bases from V and 10 bases from J, with 17 bases between. CDR1 LNHDA and CDR2 SQIVND come from the germline V gene (reference sequence). The CDR3 is made up of 14 amino acids. DNA of the CDR3: TGTGCCAGTAGTAAAGGGGACCGGGCCCCTATTCAGTACTTC. It yields the protein CASSKGDRAPIQYF. The full variable domain, with the rest looked up from reference TRBV19 and TRBJ2-4, is DGGITQSPKYLFRKEGQNVTLSCEQNLNHDAMYWYRQDPGQGLRLIYYSQIVNDFQKGDIAEGYSVSREKKESFPLTVTSAQKNPTAFYLCASSKGDRAPIQYFGAGTRLSVL.

This clonotype was seen at least ten times. CDR3 sequence (DNA): TGTGCCACCAGCACTCTAAAAGAGCAGTTCTTC. This codes for CATSTLKEQFF. V usage is TRBV15 and J usage is TRBJ2-1; no definite D call. Trimming took 4 bases from V and 10 from J, leaving 8 bases between them. The length of the CDR3 is 11 residues. The germline gives CDR1 LNHNV, CDR2 YYDKDF (reference sequence).

V is TRBV12-3 or TRBV12-4 and J is TRBJ2-4, with D perhaps matching TRBD2 (5 bases). CDR3 size: 19 residues. Trimming removed 4 bases at V and 0 bases at J, with 22 bases between. DNA of the CDR3: TGTGCCAGCAGTTCCCCCGTGGACGATTACGGACTAGCCAAAAACATTCAGTACTTC. It specifies CASSSPVDDYGLAKNIQYF.

CDR3 coding DNA: TGTGCCATTCGTCCCAGTACTAGCGCCACCGGGGAGCTGTTTTTT. Protein product: CAIRPSTSATGELFF. The chain uses TRBV7-8 and TRBJ2-2; 7 positions agree with TRBD2. Germline trimming cut 10 bases from V and 4 bases from J; bases unmatched to any gene: 12. Germline CDR1 reads SGHVS; CDR2 reads FQNEAQ. The CDR3 loop spans 15 amino acids.

V gene TRBV28 combines with J gene TRBJ2-2; TRBD2 agrees at 9 bases. The germline V gene has CDR1 MDHEN and CDR2 SYDVKM. This CDR3 region has 16 residues. The ends lost 6 bases at V and 4 bases at J; junction bases unmatched: 9. The CDR3 region has the DNA TGTGCCAGCAGCCGGGAGGCGGGAGGGCTCACCGGGGAGCTGTTTTTT. This sequence encodes CASSREAGGLTGELFF.

V usage is TRBV3-1 and J usage is TRBJ2-1; 14 positions agree with TRBD2. The germline CDR1 and CDR2 sequences are LGHDT and YNNKEL (reference sequence). V lost 0 bases and J lost 5; bases outside the gene matches: 9. The CDR3 sequence is 19 residues long. CDR3 nucleotides: TGTGCCAGCAGCCAAGATTGGGGACTAGCGGGAGAGTTCCACAATGAGCAGTTCTTC. Translation gives CASSQDWGLAGEFHNEQFF.

The CDR3 loop reads CSVETIGPYEQYF. The CDR3 region has the DNA TGCAGCGTTGAAACTATAGGACCCTACGAGCAGTACTTC. The chain uses TRBV29-1 and TRBJ2-7; no clear D. The CDR3 loop spans 13 amino acids. The V gene lost 2 bases and the J gene lost 2 bases, with 10 bases spanning the gap. Looked up from germline, CDR1 is SQVTM and CDR2 is ANQGSEA.

This clonotype has just a few counts. The chain employs TRBV12-3 or TRBV12-4 and TRBJ1-5; 12 positions match TRBD1. V lost 5 bases and J lost 4; bases outside the gene matches: 9. This CDR3 spans 17 amino acids. The DNA of the CDR3 is TGTGCCAGCAGTCAATTCGGGGGACAGGGGGCAAATCAGCCCCAGCATTTT. Translating it yields CASSQFGGQGANQPQHF.

This chain joins TRBV15 and TRBJ2-7; no clear D. There are 13 residues in the CDR3. Trimming took 6 bases from V and 0 from J, leaving 9 bases between them. Germline-derived CDR1 and CDR2 are LNHNV and YYDKDF (reference sequence). This CDR3 is CATRDPSSYEQYV. The CDR3 DNA reads as TGTGCCACCAGGGATCCAAGCTCCTACGAGCAGTACGTC.

The chain employs TRBV2 and TRBJ1-1, with D unclear. This CDR3 region has 13 residues. Germline values: CDR1 SNHLY, CDR2 FYNNEI. Deletions cut 3 bases from V and 2 bases from J, with 7 bases between. CDR3 in amino acids: CASSDWSNTEAFF. For the CDR3, the DNA is TGTGCCAGCAGTGATTGGTCAAACACTGAAGCTTTCTTT.

V usage is TRBV12-3 or TRBV12-4 and J usage is TRBJ2-3; no definite D call. This CDR3 contains 14 residues. Trimming left V 8 bases short and J 2 bases short, with 14 bases between. CDR3 in amino acids: CASRPGVFTDTQYF. The CDR3 DNA follows: TGTGCCAGCCGGCCAGGCGTATTCACAGATACGCAGTATTTT.

The CDR3 DNA reads as TGTGCCAGCAGTGACTGGGACAGGGCCTACGAGCAGTACTTC. It encodes CASSDWDRAYEQYF. The gene calls are TRBV25-1 and TRBJ2-7, with 9 bases fitting TRBD1. CDR3 size: 14 residues. J was trimmed by 2 bases and V by 3 bases; bases with no gene match: 2. Germline CDR1 MGHDK, CDR2 SYGVNS.

This clonotype was recorded many times. The rearrangement uses TRBV6-1 and TRBJ1-5; 10 bases align to TRBD1. CDR1 MNHNS and CDR2 SASEGT come from the germline V gene. With V trimmed by 6 bases and J by 5 bases, 7 bases remained unmatched. This CDR3 region has 15 residues. CDR3 bases: TGTGCCAGCAGCCCGGGACAGGGGCCATATCAGCCCCAGCATTTT. It translates to CASSPGQGPYQPQHF.

Regarding this clonotype: A much larger clone sits a single nucleotide away, making a read error possible. The gene calls are TRBV4-1 and TRBJ2-3; D call uncertain. Germline V gene data show CDR1 as MGHRA and CDR2 as YSYEKL. CDR3 size: 15 residues. Trimming took 3 bases from V and 2 from J, leaving 12 bases between them. Here the CDR3 DNA reads TGCGCCAGCAGCCACTCCGCGACCAACACAGATACGCAGTATTTT. Translating it yields CASSHSATNTDTQYF.

Only a few counts were recorded for this clonotype. The chain carries TRBV15 and TRBJ2-1; the D is unclear. The CDR3 loop spans 15 amino acids. Between the trimmed V and J ends, which lost 1 base and 3 bases, there was a span of 10 bases. Per the germline V gene, CDR1 is LNHNV and CDR2 is YYDKDF (reference sequence). The CDR3 nucleotides are TGTGCCACCAGCAGAGCGCCGAATTTCTACAATGAGCAGTTCTTC. Protein sequence: CATSRAPNFYNEQFF. The variable domain in full, with the rest retrieved from reference TRBV15 and TRBJ2-1, is DAMVIQNPRYQVTQFGKPVTLSCSQTLNHNVMYWYQQKSSQAPKLLFHYYDKDFNNEADTPDNFQSRRPNTSFCFLDIRSPGLGDTAMYLCATSRAPNFYNEQFFGPGTRLTVL.

There are many counts of this clonotype. The rearrangement joins TRBV5-1 to TRBJ1-1; possible D gene TRBD1, 6 bases. The V gene lost 3 bases and the J gene lost 0 bases, with 21 bases spanning the gap. The CDR3 is 18 residues long. CDR1 and CDR2 (germline): SGHRS, YFSETQ. The CDR3 sequence is CASSSVGWGAELNTEAFF. Written as DNA, the CDR3 is TGCGCCAGCAGCTCAGTCGGGTGGGGGGCTGAATTGAACACTGAAGCTTTCTTT.

This clonotype was seen a few times. The chain has TRBV5-1 and TRBJ1-2; a possible D gene is TRBD1 (5 bases). CDR1 and CDR2 (germline): SGHRS, YFSETQ. The CDR3 extends over 13 amino acids. The V and J ends lost 6 bases and 2 bases respectively, with 11 bases between them. The CDR3: CASTEQENYGYTF. DNA of the CDR3: TGCGCCAGCACCGAACAGGAGAACTATGGCTACACCTTC.

The CDR3 sequence is CASRTSVQYF. CDR3 DNA sequence: TGTGCCAGCAGGACTAGCGTGCAGTACTTC. The V gene is TRBV2, the J gene TRBJ2-7, with TRBD2 identical over 8 bases. Germline CDR1 reads SNHLY; CDR2 reads FYNNEI. V gave up 6 bases and J gave up 9 bases; unmatched junction bases: 1. This CDR3 spans 10 amino acids.

This clonotype was counted many times. This chain joins TRBV4-1 and TRBJ1-2; no definite D call. The CDR3 spans 16 residues. V gave up 0 bases and J gave up 0 bases, with 11 bases separating them. From germline, CDR1 is MGHRA and CDR2 YSYEKL. DNA of the CDR3: TGCGCCAGCAGCCAAGAAAGAGGCAGATCTAACTATGGCTACACCTTC. This codes for CASSQERGRSNYGYTF.

This clonotype was detected a few times. The chain couples TRBV10-3 to TRBJ1-2; tentatively, D is TRBD1 (6 bases). The germline CDR1 and CDR2 sequences are ENHRY and SYGVKD. Trimming took off 4 bases at V and 7 bases at J, with 13 bases between the two ends. The CDR3 is made up of 13 amino acids. The CDR3 protein is CAISVGGAVGYTF. DNA of the CDR3: TGTGCCATCAGTGTCGGGGGGGCGGTTGGCTACACCTTC.

This clonotype was counted only a few times. The chain recombines TRBV5-1 with TRBJ1-1; possibly TRBD1 for D (5 bases). The ends were cut back, 0 bases at V and 2 bases at J, with 17 bases in the middle. Germline loops: CDR1 SGHRS, CDR2 YFSETQ. This CDR3 comprises 17 residues. This CDR3 reads CASSLGGTIAYNTEAFF. CDR3 sequence (DNA): TGCGCCAGCAGCTTGGGAGGGACCATCGCTTATAACACTGAAGCTTTCTTT.

This clonotype has at least ten counts. The rearrangement links TRBV12-3 or TRBV12-4 to TRBJ2-3; 10 bases align to TRBD2. The CDR3 totals 15 residues. V was pared by 3 bases and J by 3 bases, with 3 bases of the junction left unmatched. The CDR3 reads CASSFSSGRTDTQYF. CDR3 in DNA: TGTGCCAGCAGTTTTTCTAGCGGGAGAACAGATACGCAGTATTTT.

This clonotype was detected ten times or more. V is TRBV20-1 and J is TRBJ1-5; D remains unclear. Germline-derived CDR1 and CDR2 are DFQATT and SNEGSKA (reference sequence). This CDR3 comprises 15 residues. V was trimmed by 1 base and J by 2 bases, leaving 12 bases between them. In DNA, the CDR3 is TGCAGTGCTAGAGCCAGCCAAGACCGCAATCAGCCCCAGCATTTT. It codes for CSARASQDRNQPQHF.

This clonotype was recorded a few times. A read error may produce the germline difference seen at one junction end. This rearrangement joins TRBV4-1 to TRBJ2-1, with 12 bases identical to TRBD2. The CDR3 contains 14 residues. The V gene's germline CDR1 is MGHRA and CDR2 YSYEKL. CDR3 sequence reads: CASSQSQTSGRYVF. In nucleotides, the CDR3 is TGCGCCAGCAGCCAAAGCCAAACTAGCGGGAGGTATGTCTTC.

There are many counts of this clonotype. The chain carries TRBV14 and TRBJ2-1, with unresolved D. In germline, CDR1 is SGHDN, CDR2 FVKESK. This CDR3 has 16 amino acids. With 2 bases removed from V and 5 bases from J, the gap between germline ends came to 16 bases. CDR3 DNA: TGTGCCAGCAGCCAATGGCAGCGTTTTAGGGACAATGAGCAGTTCTTC. Translation: CASSQWQRFRDNEQFF. The whole variable domain, remainder taken from reference TRBV14 and TRBJ2-1, is EAGVTQFPSHSVIEKGQTVTLRCDPISGHDNLYWYRRVMGKEIKFLLHFVKESKQDESGMPNNRFLAERTGGTYSTLKVQPAELEDSGVYFCASSQWQRFRDNEQFFGPGTRLTVL.